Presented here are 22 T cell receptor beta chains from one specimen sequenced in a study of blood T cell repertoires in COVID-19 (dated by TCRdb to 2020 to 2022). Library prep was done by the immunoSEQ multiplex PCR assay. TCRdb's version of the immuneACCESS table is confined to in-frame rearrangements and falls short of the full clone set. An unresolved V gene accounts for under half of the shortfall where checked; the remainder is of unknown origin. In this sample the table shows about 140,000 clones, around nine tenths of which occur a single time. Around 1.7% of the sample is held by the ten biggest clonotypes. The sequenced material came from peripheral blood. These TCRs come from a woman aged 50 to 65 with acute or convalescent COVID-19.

The CDR3 coding sequence is TGCGCCAGCAGCTTGGTTTCCCAGGGTGAGGGCTACACCTTC. Its protein is CASSLVSQGEGYTF. The V call is TRBV5-1, the J call TRBJ1-2, with D possibly being TRBD1 (5 bases). V was trimmed by 0 bases and J by 8 bases, leaving 14 bases between them. Germline CDR1 reads SGHRS; CDR2 reads YFSETQ. The length of the CDR3 is 14 residues.

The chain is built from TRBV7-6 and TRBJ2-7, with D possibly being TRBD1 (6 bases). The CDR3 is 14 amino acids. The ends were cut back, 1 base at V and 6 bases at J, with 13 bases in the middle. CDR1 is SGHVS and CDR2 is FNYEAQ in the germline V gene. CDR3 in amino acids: CASSLGGQGSEQYF. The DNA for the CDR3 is TGTGCCAGCAGCTTAGGGGGGCAGGGTTCCGAGCAGTACTTC.

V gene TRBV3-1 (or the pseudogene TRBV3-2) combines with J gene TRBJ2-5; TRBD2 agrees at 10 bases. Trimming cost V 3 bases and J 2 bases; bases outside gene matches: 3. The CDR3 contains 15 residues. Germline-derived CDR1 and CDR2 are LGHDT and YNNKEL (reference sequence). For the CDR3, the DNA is TGTGCCAGCAGCCACATTAGCGGGGGGCAAGAGACCCAGTACTTC. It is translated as CASSHISGGQETQYF.

CDR3 coding DNA: TGTGCCACCAGTTCGGGGGAGCCCTACGAGCAGTACTTC. Translating gives CATSSGEPYEQYF. V and J are TRBV15 and TRBJ2-7; TRBD2 is a possible D gene (6 bases). Germline CDR1 reads LNHNV; CDR2 reads YYDKDF (reference sequence). This CDR3 contains 13 residues. V shed 6 bases and J shed 2 bases, with 11 bases lying between them.

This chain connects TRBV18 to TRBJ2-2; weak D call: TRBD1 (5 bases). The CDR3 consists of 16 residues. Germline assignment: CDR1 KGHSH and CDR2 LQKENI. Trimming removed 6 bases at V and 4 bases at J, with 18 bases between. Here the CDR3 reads CASSLSQGRSTGELFF. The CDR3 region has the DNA TGTGCCAGCTCCCTCAGTCAGGGCCGATCCACCGGGGAGCTGTTTTTT.

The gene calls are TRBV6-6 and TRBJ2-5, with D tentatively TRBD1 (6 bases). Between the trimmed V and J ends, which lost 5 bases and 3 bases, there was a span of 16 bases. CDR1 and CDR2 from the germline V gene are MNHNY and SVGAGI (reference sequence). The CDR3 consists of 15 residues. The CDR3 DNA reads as TGTGCCAGCAGTACCGAGGGACACCTTAAAGAGACCCAGTACTTC. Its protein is CASSTEGHLKETQYF.

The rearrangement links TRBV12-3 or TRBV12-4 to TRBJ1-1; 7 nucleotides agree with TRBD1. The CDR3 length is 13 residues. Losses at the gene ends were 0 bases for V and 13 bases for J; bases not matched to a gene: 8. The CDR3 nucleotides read TGTGCCAGCAGTTTAGCACAGGGGAGCGTTGTTTTCTTT. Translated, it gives CASSLAQGSVVFF.

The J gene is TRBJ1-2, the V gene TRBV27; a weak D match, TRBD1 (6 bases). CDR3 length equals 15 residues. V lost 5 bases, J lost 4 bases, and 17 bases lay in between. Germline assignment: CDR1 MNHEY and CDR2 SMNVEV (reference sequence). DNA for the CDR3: TGTGCCAGCAGTCTGATGGGGGCCGCCGCCTATGGCTACACCTTC. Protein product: CASSLMGAAAYGYTF.

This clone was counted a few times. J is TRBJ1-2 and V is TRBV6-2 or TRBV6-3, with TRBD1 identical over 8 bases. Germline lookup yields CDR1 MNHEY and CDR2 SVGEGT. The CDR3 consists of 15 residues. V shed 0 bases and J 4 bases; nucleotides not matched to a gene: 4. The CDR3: CASSYSIGQGYGYTF. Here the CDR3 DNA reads TGTGCCAGCAGTTACTCGATCGGACAGGGCTATGGCTACACCTTC.

The CDR3 here is CASYTLDQPQHF. The DNA for the CDR3 is TGTGCCAGTTACACCCTCGATCAGCCCCAGCATTTT. The chain combines TRBV28 with TRBJ1-5; D uncertain. Germline V gene sequence: CDR1 MDHEN, CDR2 SYDVKM. Trimming shortened V by 9 bases and J by 5 bases, and 11 bases separated the two germline ends. This CDR3 is 12 amino acids long.

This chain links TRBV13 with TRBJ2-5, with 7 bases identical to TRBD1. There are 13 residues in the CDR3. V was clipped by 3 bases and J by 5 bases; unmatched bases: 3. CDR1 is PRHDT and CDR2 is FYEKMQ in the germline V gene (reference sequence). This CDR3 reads CASSFDREETQYF. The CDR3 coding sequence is TGTGCCAGCAGCTTCGACAGGGAGGAGACCCAGTACTTC.

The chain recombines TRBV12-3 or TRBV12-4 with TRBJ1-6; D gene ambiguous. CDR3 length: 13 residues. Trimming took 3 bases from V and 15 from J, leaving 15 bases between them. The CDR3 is CASSLVPPSILHF. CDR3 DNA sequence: TGTGCCAGCAGTTTGGTCCCGCCTAGTATCCTCCACTTT.

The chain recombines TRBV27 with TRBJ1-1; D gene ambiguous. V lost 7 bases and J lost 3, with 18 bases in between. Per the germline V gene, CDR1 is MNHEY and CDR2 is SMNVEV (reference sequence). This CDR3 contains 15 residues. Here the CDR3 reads CASNPRRLGDTEAFF. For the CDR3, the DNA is TGTGCCAGCAACCCTAGACGACTAGGTGACACTGAAGCTTTCTTT.

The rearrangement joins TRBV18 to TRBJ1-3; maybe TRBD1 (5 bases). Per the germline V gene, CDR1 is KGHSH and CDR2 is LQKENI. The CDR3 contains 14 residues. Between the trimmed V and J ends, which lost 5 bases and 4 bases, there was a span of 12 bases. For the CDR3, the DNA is TGTGCCAGCTCAGAACAGGACCTCGGAAACACCATATATTTT. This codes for CASSEQDLGNTIYF.

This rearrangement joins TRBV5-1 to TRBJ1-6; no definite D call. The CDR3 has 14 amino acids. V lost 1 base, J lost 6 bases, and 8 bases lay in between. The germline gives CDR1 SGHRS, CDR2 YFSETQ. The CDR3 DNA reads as TGCGCCAGCAGCTTGACCGGACTTAATTCACCCCTCCACTTT. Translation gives CASSLTGLNSPLHF.

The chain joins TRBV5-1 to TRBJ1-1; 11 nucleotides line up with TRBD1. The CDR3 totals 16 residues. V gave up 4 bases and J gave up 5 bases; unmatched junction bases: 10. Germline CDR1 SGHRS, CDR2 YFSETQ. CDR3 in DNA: TGCGCCAGCAGCGCGGGACAGGGGGTTGGAGGAACTGAAGCTTTCTTT. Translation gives CASSAGQGVGGTEAFF.

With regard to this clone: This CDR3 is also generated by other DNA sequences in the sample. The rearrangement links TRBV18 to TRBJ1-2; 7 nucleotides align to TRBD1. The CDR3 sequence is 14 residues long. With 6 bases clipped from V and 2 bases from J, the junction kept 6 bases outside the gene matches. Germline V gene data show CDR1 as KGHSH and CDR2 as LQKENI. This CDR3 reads CASSPGQINYGYTF. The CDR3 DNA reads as TGTGCCAGCTCGCCGGGACAGATCAACTATGGCTACACCTTC.

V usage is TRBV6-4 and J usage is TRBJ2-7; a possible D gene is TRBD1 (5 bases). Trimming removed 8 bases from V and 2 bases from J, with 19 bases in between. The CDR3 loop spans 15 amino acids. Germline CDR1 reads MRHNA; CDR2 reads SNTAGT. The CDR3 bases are TGTGCCAGCGTTATGGGTAGACAGCACCCCTACGAGCAGTACTTC. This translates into CASVMGRQHPYEQYF.

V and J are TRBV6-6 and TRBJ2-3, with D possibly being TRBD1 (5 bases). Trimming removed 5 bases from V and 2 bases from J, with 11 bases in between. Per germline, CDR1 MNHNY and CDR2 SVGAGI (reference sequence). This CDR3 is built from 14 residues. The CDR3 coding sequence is TGTGCCAGCAGTCCCGGACAATACACAGATACGCAGTATTTT. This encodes CASSPGQYTDTQYF.

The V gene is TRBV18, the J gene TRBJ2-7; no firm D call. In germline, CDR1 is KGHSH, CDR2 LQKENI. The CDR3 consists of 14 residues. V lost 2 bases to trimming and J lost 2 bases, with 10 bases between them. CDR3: CASSPSSGTYEQYF. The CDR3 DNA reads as TGTGCCAGCTCACCAAGTTCAGGCACCTACGAGCAGTACTTC.

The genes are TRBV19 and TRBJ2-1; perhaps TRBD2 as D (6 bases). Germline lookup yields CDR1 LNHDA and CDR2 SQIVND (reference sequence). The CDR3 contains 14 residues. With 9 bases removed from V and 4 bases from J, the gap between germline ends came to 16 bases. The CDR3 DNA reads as TGTGCCAGCCGGTGGGGGGAAGCGTACAATGAGCAGTTCTTC. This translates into CASRWGEAYNEQFF.

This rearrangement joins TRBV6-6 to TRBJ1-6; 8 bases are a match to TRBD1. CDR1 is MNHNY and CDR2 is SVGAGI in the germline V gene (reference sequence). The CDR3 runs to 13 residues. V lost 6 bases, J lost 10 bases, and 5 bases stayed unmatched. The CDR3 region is CASRGQGGSPLHF. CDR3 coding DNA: TGTGCCAGCAGAGGACAGGGAGGATCACCCCTCCACTTT.